Detailed here is one TCR beta chain. Per the original data handling: Scientists estimated how many nucleated cells there were by amplifying reference gene primers. Sequenced by immunoSEQ multiplex PCR; TCRdb stores in-frame clones only, minus some. Clone size and the V and J calls come from that table; the DNA yielded D and trimming. The sample holds 300,000 to 450,000 clones; about 92% are singletons and the top ten take 3% to 4.5%. Followed longitudinally, the Seattle patients had been enrolled during active infection. With 3 bases removed from V and 10 bases from J, the gap between germline ends came to 12 bases. The CDR3 consists of 12 residues. The data originate from a study of blood T cell repertoires in COVID-19. For the study at large: Collection of acute and convalescent COVID-19 samples took place in the United States, Italy and Spain.

The chain carries TRBV12-3 or TRBV12-4 and TRBJ1-1, with a weak D call TRBD1 (5 bases). The sequenced sample was peripheral blood. This sequence originates from an older woman with COVID-19, enrolled during active disease. The CDR3 region has the DNA TGTGCCAGCAGTTTGAGGGGAGGAGGAGCTTTCTTT. Protein sequence: CASSLRGGGAFF.